This TCR beta chain was documented in a study of blood T cell repertoires in COVID-19. CDR3 length: 18 residues. V dropped 3 bases and J dropped 1; count of bases not matched to a gene: 8. CDR1 and CDR2 from the germline V gene are MNHEY and SMNVEV (reference sequence). Only in-frame clones appear in the TCRdb table, and some are missing; sequencing was by immunoSEQ multiplex PCR. The sample holds about 200,000 clones, 80% seen once. The TCR sequence derives from a woman between 65 and 79 years old with acute or convalescent COVID-19. Sequencing was performed on peripheral blood. The V and J genes are TRBV27 and TRBJ1-4, with 10 positions matching TRBD1. CDR3 nucleotide sequence: TGTGCCAGCAGTTTCCTCGCCGGGACAGGGGTAACTAATGAAAAACTGTTTTTT. Translated: CASSFLAGTGVTNEKLFF.